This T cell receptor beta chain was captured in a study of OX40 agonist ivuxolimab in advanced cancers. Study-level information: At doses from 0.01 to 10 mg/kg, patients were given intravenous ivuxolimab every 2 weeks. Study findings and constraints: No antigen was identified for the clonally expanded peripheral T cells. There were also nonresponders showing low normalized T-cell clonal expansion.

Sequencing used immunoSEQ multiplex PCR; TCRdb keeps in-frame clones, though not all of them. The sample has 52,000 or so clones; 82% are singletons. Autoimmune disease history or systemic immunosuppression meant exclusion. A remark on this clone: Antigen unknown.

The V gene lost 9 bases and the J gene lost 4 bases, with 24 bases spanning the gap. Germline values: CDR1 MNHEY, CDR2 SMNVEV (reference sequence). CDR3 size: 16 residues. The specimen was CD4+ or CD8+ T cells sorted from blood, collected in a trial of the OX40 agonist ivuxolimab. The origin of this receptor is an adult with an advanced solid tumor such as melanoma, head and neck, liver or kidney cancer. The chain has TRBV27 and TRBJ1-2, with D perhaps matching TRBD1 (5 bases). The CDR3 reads CASKFREGPTGYGYTF. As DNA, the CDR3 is TGTGCCAGTAAGTTTCGAGAGGGGCCGACGGGCTATGGCTACACCTTC.